This T cell receptor beta chain was captured by sequencing in a study of cytomegalovirus exposure and HLA in healthy donors (dated by TCRdb to about 2017). About the study as a whole: According to an earlier analysis of a few hundred of the donors, roughly 180 million T cells yielded 95 million to 140 million unique TCR beta sequences and 276 Gb of sequence data. A later analysis re-examined previously published TCR beta repertoires from 610 or so donors and added high-resolution HLA genotyping to investigate patterns of TCR occurrence. An early release covering around 630 HLA-typed donors comprised roughly 300 gigabases of sequencing data and around 86 million unique TCR sequences. Rather than using new phenotypic data, the later analysis identified candidate immune exposures from TCR beta sequences and from how often those sequences occurred across donors. The number of donors typed differed by locus, with about 629-640 for A, B, C, DRB1 and DQB1, approximately 500 for DQA1, approximately 580 for DPA1, and around 460 for DPB1. Across approximately 420 genotyped donors of the cohort, an average of roughly 200,000 unique TCR beta nucleotide sequences per donor were sequenced, and approximately 19% of those sequences were non-productive. The T cell repertoires of several hundred subjects were profiled by immunosequencing and related to cytomegalovirus serostatus. In a later genetic analysis, genome-wide SNP genotypes for about 65% of the 666 donors were used, and that subset was treated as a discovery cohort. All discovery cohort repertoires had been generated on a single sequencing platform. The study combined high-throughput TCR immunosequencing, statistical association of individual TCRs with disease status, and machine learning to predict cytomegalovirus infection status. The aim of the study was to test whether cataloging public T cell receptors could identify signatures of past pathogen exposure. Among the approximately 420 genotyped donors, approximately 77% belonged to the genetic ancestry cluster associated with self-reported Caucasian donors. Donor age, sex, ethnicity and CMV serostatus were compiled together with the repertoire data. Both class I and class II loci were covered by HLA typing, at four-digit resolution. To decide whether each TCR beta V gene segment behaved as functional or pseudogenic, an earlier analysis of fewer than 750 of the donors relied on high-throughput TCR beta sequencing. Because of strong linkage in the cohort, five DR-DQ haplotypes were treated as single units for association and clustering. In addition to the first cohort of roughly 670 subjects, a separate validation cohort of approximately 120 different subjects was used.

Inclusive of the bounding cysteine and phenylalanine, the CDR3 is 18 residues long. Of all the DNA, just the CDR3 is kept, 54 bases in frame from base 1. At the junction V is shortened by 0 bases and J by 0 bases, with 14 bases in between. The CDR1 and CDR2 encoded by the germline V gene are MGHRA and YSYEKL. The cohort was made up of about 610 healthy bone marrow donors. At the time of sampling, every cohort member was nominally healthy, though immune exposures that went unrecorded were likely present. The donor tested CMV seropositive, placing the donor among the 290 or so seropositive members of the cohort. Each donor provided a peripheral blood sample, and peripheral blood mononuclear cells were used for TCR beta sequencing. Genomic DNA extraction from the blood cell samples was performed with the Qiagen DNeasy Blood Extraction Kit. Comment on this clone: Its antigen remains unidentified. The input lacks base qualities; no much larger clone sits a single base away.

Study-level results and caveats: At a false discovery rate of 0.05, a later analysis linked some 18,000 TCR beta sequences to specific HLA alleles. In the study, about 150 TCR beta chains were listed as associated with cytomegalovirus. The presence/absence analyses assumed that sequencing depth was roughly uniform across donors, and that assumption may not be true. A later analysis found that TCR association rates varied across HLA loci, with DRB1 alleles showing the most associated TCRs and HLA-C alleles the fewest. V-gene and J-gene trimming of TCR beta chains was associated with a missense DCLRE1C variant in a later genetic analysis, and the association was replicated in an independent cohort. CMV serostatus was the only immune exposure information available for the cohort. A later analysis found that most CMV-associated TCR beta chains appeared HLA-restricted, with HLA associations seemingly driven largely by CMV exposure. Only TCR beta chains were sequenced in this cohort, and the absence of alpha or paired-chain data limited detectable features. Because the 87-base-pair reads could not distinguish some IMGT-functional V segments, including TRBV6-2 and TRBV6-3, those segments were excluded. Linkage disequilibrium might explain the correlated functional status among segregating V segments, but an unknown experimental factor could not be ruled out. Strong co-occurrence of HLA alleles, especially DR and DQ, made assigning TCR associations to individual alleles difficult. The classifier was reported to diagnose cytomegalovirus status with high specificity and sensitivity in both the original cohort and the validation cohort. Broadly in line with IMGT annotations, most TCR beta V segments showed up in productive rearrangements about 87% or about 30% of the time in an earlier analysis of around 600 of the donors. A cluster of highly shared sequence variants was judged likely to be a technical artifact of the sequencing pipeline. Because HLA typing was unavailable for some donors at each locus, only the typed subset was used in association tests. A further reported finding was that TCR beta sequences accurately predicted the HLA-A and HLA-B alleles for most subjects in the first cohort. According to the authors, the approach could potentially be generalized to other disease states and immunological phenotypes. Compared with equally common non-associated chains, HLA-associated TCR beta chains in a later analysis were more clonally expanded and had lower generation probabilities. Compared with the approximately 670-donor mean, donors in an Asian-associated ancestry cluster had fewer N-insertions in productive TCRs, according to a later genetic analysis. The earlier analysis of 587 of the donors excluded approximately 17 rarely observed V segments, including chromosome 9 orphons, because counts were too low. Most TCR sequences were observed very rarely across donors, whereas some public TCRs were present in many individuals. A few of the identified cytomegalovirus-associated TCR beta chains were confirmed in vitro to be specific for cytomegalovirus antigens. In a later analysis, several top co-occurrence clusters were reported to appear linked to parvovirus B19, influenza, CMV and Epstein-Barr virus.

The method was the immunoSEQ multiplex PCR assay. For the multiplex PCR, a mixture combining 60 forward primers for TCR Vbeta segments and 13 reverse primers for TCR Jbeta segments was used. The CDR3 region of rearranged TCR beta genes was amplified from genomic DNA by a multiplex PCR assay. The amplified TCR beta libraries were sequenced on the Illumina HiSeq System as 87-base-pair reads. The original methods were these. A later analysis counted about 76 million unique TCR beta chains across the 666 repertoires, and 9 million to 14 million of these chains were shared by at least two donors. To remove PCR and sequencing errors, raw reads were error-corrected and collapsed into unique sequences using a nearest-neighbor algorithm that merged closely related sequences. CDR3 sequences were aligned to IMGT reference sequences to assign V, D and J gene segments. Each retained sequence needed at least a six-nucleotide match to both a V gene segment and a J gene segment. A rearrangement counted as productive if the CDR3 had no stop codons and remained in frame with V and J, and every other rearrangement counted as non-productive. CDR3 was defined by IMGT convention, running from the second conserved V-encoded cysteine to the conserved J-encoded phenylalanine. Sequences without an unambiguous match to a single V gene segment were excluded from the earlier analysis of several hundred of the donors. In an earlier analysis of a few hundred of the donors, V segments were called functional above 56.7% productive rearrangements and were called segregating when the between-donor standard deviation exceeded 5%. A statistical classification framework was built for diagnosing cytomegalovirus status from the catalog of TCR beta chain sequences. In a later analysis, TCR nucleotide sequences were compared against IMGT/GENE-DB human TR gene sequences so that V and J genes could be assigned. In a later analysis, CDR3 sequences and most-parsimonious VDJ recombination scenarios were assigned using the TCRdist pipeline. In a later analysis, every TCR beta chain was defined by the combination of its CDR3 amino acid sequence and its V-gene family, and reads without a unique V-gene family were dropped. A later analysis removed 600 or so highly shared, low-generation-probability nucleotide sequences to deal with suspected cross-contamination and a sequencing artifact. A later analysis calculated a clonal expansion index for each public chain from normalized within-repertoire ranks of inferred template counts. A later analysis computed generation probabilities with a VDJ recombination model fitted to out-of-frame rearrangements, and checked the results against IGoR. In a later analysis, hypergeometric tests were used to score TCR-TCR, TCR-HLA and TCR-CMV co-occurrence, with a repertoire-size bias correction applied to TCR pairs. To estimate false discovery rates, a later analysis permuted the HLA or CMV assignments 20 times. In a later analysis, co-occurring TCRs were grouped using DBSCAN, and TCRdist sequence similarity was added for clustering within HLA-allele-positive subsets. Repertoires with fewer than 30,000 or more than 120,000 public chains were left out of co-occurrence clustering, as were about five repertoires with anomalous nucleotide sharing. Not all clones reach the TCRdb copy of this immuneACCESS table, which keeps in-frame sequences only. Checked studies attribute under half of the gap to unresolved V genes and leave the rest unexplained. The DNA was the basis for D and trimming; V, J and clone size are from that table. Present in this sample are under 120,000 clones, 65% of which were seen just once. 3.8% of the sample rests with the top ten.

This TCR was recovered from a man under 40 in good health and CMV-seropositive. Recombination connected TRBV4-1 to TRBJ2-2, with TRBD2 perhaps the D gene, on 6 matching bases. The sequencing input was PBMCs. The CDR3 in this case is CASSQDGQGGPNTGELFF. DNA sequence: TGCGCCAGCAGCCAAGATGGTCAGGGAGGACCGAACACCGGGGAGCTGTTTTTT.